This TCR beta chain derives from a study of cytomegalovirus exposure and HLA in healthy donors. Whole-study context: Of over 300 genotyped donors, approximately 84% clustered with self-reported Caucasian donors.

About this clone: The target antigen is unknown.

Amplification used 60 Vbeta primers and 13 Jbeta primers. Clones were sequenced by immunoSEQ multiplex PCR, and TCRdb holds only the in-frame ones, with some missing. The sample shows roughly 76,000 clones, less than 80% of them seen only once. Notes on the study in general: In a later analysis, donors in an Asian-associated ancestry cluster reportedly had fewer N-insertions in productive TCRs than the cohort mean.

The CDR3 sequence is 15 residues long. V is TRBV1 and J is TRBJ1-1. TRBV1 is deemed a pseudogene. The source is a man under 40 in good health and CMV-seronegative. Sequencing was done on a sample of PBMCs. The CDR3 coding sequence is TGCACCAGCAGCCAACGTTTTCCCCTGAACACTGAAGCTTTCTTT. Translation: CTSSQRFPLNTEAFF.